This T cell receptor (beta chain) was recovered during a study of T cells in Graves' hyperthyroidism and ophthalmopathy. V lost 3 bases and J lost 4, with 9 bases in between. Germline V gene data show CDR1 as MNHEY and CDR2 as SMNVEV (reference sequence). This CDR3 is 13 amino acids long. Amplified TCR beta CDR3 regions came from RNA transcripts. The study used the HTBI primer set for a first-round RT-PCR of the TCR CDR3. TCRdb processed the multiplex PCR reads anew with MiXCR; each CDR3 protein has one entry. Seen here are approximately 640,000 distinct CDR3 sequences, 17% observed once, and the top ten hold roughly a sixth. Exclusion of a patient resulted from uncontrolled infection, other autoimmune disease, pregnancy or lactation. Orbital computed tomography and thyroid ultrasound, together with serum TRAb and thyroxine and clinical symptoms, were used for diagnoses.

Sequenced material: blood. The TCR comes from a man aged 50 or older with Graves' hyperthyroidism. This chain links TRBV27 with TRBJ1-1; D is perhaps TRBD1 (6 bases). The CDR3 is CASSFGQSTEAFF. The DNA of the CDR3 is TGTGCCAGCAGTTTTGGACAGAGCACTGAAGCTTTCTTT.